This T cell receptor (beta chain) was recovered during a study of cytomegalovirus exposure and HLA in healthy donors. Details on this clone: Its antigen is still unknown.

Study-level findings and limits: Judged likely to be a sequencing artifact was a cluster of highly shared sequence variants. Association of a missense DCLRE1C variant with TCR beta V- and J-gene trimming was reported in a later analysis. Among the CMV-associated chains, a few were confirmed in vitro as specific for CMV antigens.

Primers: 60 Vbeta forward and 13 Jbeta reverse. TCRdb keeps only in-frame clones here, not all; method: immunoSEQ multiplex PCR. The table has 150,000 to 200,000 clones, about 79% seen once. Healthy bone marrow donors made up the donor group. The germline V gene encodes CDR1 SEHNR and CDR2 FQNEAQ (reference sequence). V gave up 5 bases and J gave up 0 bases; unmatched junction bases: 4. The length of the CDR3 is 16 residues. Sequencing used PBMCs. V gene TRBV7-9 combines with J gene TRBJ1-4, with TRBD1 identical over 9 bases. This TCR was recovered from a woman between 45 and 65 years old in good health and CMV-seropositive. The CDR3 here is CASSPGTGSTNEKLFF. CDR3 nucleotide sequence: TGTGCCAGCAGCCCAGGGACAGGGTCAACTAATGAAAAACTGTTTTTT.